The present TCR beta chain was sequenced within a study of CD8 T cells in ankylosing spondylitis. The authors made TCR beta libraries by quantitative 5'-RACE with molecular barcodes. One entry per CDR3 protein, called by TCRdb with MiXCR from the 5' RACE reads. Here the sample spans approximately 290,000 distinct CDR3 sequences, around 21% being singletons. Trimming took off 11 bases at V and 6 bases at J, with 16 bases between the two ends. The CDR3 is 13 residues long. The V gene's germline CDR1 is SSHAT and CDR2 FNYEAQ (reference sequence). Findings and limits, study-wide: Disease-linked clones reportedly concentrated significantly in matched ankylosing spondylitis synovial fluid.

In its sample, this clonotype was seen many times. Its antigen remains unknown. The receptor comes from a female donor with ankylosing spondylitis or in good health (not recorded which). The chain carries TRBV7-7 and TRBJ2-2; the D call may be TRBD1 or TRBD2 (5 bases each). Sequenced: blood, either unsorted or a sorted T cell fraction (not recorded which). This CDR3 reads CASRGSGAGELFF. The CDR3 nucleotides read TGTGCCTCCCGGGGCAGTGGCGCCGGGGAGCTGTTTTTT.